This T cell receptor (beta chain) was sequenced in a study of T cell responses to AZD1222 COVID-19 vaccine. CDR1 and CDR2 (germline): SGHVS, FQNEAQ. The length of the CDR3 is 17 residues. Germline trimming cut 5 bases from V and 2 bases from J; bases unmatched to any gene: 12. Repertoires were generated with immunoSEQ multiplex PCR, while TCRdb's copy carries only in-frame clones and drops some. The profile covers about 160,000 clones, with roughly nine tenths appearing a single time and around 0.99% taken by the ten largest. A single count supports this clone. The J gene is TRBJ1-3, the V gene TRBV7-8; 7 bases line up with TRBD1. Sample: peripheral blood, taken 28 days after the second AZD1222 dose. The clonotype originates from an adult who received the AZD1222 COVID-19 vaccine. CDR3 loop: CASSREGGTRPGNTIYF. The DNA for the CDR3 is TGTGCCAGCAGCCGTGAAGGGGGCACCAGGCCTGGAAACACCATATATTTT.